Listed here are 30 T cell receptor beta chains from one sample, sequenced in a study of T cell responses to AZD1222 COVID-19 vaccine. The data were produced by immunoSEQ multiplex PCR, yet TCRdb's version contains in-frame clones alone and is incomplete. The data hold roughly 120,000 clones, with 75% to 95% observed a single time. Sequencing was performed on peripheral blood, taken on day 0 of AZD1222 vaccination. The receptors shown here come from an adult in good health.

The rearrangement uses TRBV19 and TRBJ1-1; D unclear. Trimming shortened V by 7 bases and J by 4 bases, and 10 bases separated the two germline ends. The CDR3 spans 12 residues. The germline V gene has CDR1 LNHDA and CDR2 SQIVND (reference sequence). For the CDR3, the DNA is TGTGCCAGTACCGTGGTGGGCACTGAAGCTTTCTTT. Amino acid sequence: CASTVVGTEAFF.

The rearrangement uses TRBV2 and TRBJ2-7; D is ambiguous. The CDR3 extends over 14 amino acids. V lost 3 bases and J 4 bases, leaving 13 bases between the germline ends. The germline gives CDR1 SNHLY, CDR2 FYNNEI. The CDR3 sequence: CASSDRLPAYEQYF. CDR3 sequence (DNA): TGTGCCAGCAGTGATCGTCTTCCAGCATACGAGCAGTACTTC.

The chain recombines TRBV30 with TRBJ1-4, with D unresolved. This CDR3 spans 16 amino acids. Germline V gene lookup returns CDR1 GTSNPN and CDR2 SVGIG (reference sequence). V dropped 3 bases and J dropped 8 bases, with 22 bases sitting between them. CDR3 nucleotides: TGTGCCTGGAGCCCGATGGCAAAGGTCCGGCGGGAAAAACTGTTTTTT. It specifies CAWSPMAKVRREKLFF.

This chain joins TRBV7-2 and TRBJ1-6; D unclear. Germline-derived CDR1 and CDR2 are SGHTA and FQGNSA. The CDR3 has 14 amino acids. V lost 5 bases, J lost 13 bases, and 18 bases lay in between. CDR3 bases: TGTGCCAGCAGCGTGTCGGGTTCCAGTGGTCCCCTCCACTTT. This encodes CASSVSGSSGPLHF.

This rearrangement joins TRBV3-1 (or the pseudogene TRBV3-2) to TRBJ2-7; D is ambiguous. V lost 5 bases, J lost 3 bases, and 11 bases lay in between. CDR1 and CDR2 from the germline V gene are LGHDT and YNNKEL (reference sequence). The CDR3 is 13 amino acids. CDR3 in DNA: TGTGCCAGCAGCAGGGCCTCGAACTACGAGCAGTACTTC. Its translation: CASSRASNYEQYF.

The chain recombines TRBV19 with TRBJ2-6; D is ambiguous. Germline V gene sequence: CDR1 LNHDA, CDR2 SQIVND (reference sequence). Trimming left V 1 base short and J 0 bases short, with 7 bases between. CDR3 length: 16 residues. CDR3: CASSIGSTSGANVLTF. DNA for the CDR3: TGTGCCAGTAGTATAGGGTCAACCTCTGGGGCCAACGTCCTGACTTTC.

The V call is TRBV7-3, the J call TRBJ1-1, with 11 bases identical to TRBD1. V lost 3 bases and J lost 4; bases outside the gene matches: 7. CDR1 is SGHTA, CDR2 FQGTGA, per germline. CDR3 length: 16 residues. CDR3 protein: CASSLVRTGGVTEAFF. Here the CDR3 DNA reads TGTGCCAGCAGCTTGGTGCGGACAGGGGGCGTCACTGAAGCTTTCTTT.

The rearrangement joins TRBV18 to TRBJ1-2; D not certain. The CDR3 is 13 residues long. Deletions cut 3 bases from V and 4 bases from J, with 9 bases between. Germline CDR1 reads KGHSH; CDR2 reads LQKENI. DNA of the CDR3: TGTGCCAGCTCACCCCCGGCGGCCTATGGCTACACCTTC. This translates into CASSPPAAYGYTF. Supplemented by reference TRBV18 and TRBJ1-2, the full variable domain reads NAGVMQNPRHLVRRRGQEARLRCSPMKGHSHVYWYRQLPEEGLKFMVYLQKENIIDESGMPKERFSAEFPKEGPSILRIQQVVRGDSAAYFCASSPPAAYGYTFGSGTRLTVV.

V and J are TRBV29-1 and TRBJ1-1; D may be TRBD1 (6 bases). Germline V gene lookup returns CDR1 SQVTM and CDR2 ANQGSEA. The CDR3 is 13 amino acids. V was clipped by 5 bases and J by 2 bases, with 12 bases between them. The CDR3 protein is CSVCPRGNTEAFF. The CDR3 DNA sequence: TGCAGCGTTTGCCCCAGGGGCAACACTGAAGCTTTCTTT.

A single count supports this clone. This chain connects TRBV12-3 or TRBV12-4 to TRBJ1-2, with D hard to call. This CDR3 comprises 12 residues. Trimming pared 6 bases from V and 4 bases from J, leaving 9 bases between. CDR3 residues: CASSPGIYGYTF. Written as DNA, the CDR3 is TGTGCCAGCAGCCCGGGGATCTATGGCTACACCTTC.

This sequence joins TRBV7-3 and TRBJ2-2, with D uncertain. CDR3 size: 14 residues. CDR1 and CDR2 from the germline V gene are SGHTA and FQGTGA. The V gene lost 0 bases and the J gene lost 5 bases, with 7 bases spanning the gap. The CDR3 bases are TGTGCCAGCAGCTTAACGTGGGGTACCGGGGAGCTGTTTTTT. It translates to CASSLTWGTGELFF. The full variable domain, in which reference TRBV7-3 and TRBJ2-2 provide the parts outside the CDR3, is GAGVSQTPSNKVTEKGKYVELRCDPISGHTALYWYRQSLGQGPEFLIYFQGTGAADDSGLPNDRFFAVRPEGSVSTLKIQRTERGDSAVYLCASSLTWGTGELFFGEGSRLTVL.

V is TRBV15 and J is TRBJ1-2, with TRBD1 matching 9 bases. The CDR3 runs 16 residues. CDR1 is LNHNV and CDR2 is YYDKDF in the germline V gene (reference sequence). Losses at the gene ends were 6 bases for V and 7 bases for J; bases not matched to a gene: 15. In DNA form, the CDR3 reads TGTGCCACCAGGGAACCGGGACAGGGACTCGTTGGTGGCTACACCTTC. Its translation is CATREPGQGLVGGYTF.

This sequence joins TRBV3-1 (or the pseudogene TRBV3-2) and TRBJ1-2; D gene uncertain. Germline loops: CDR1 LGHDT, CDR2 YNNKEL (reference sequence). The CDR3 contains 15 residues. V was pared by 0 bases and J by 3 bases, with 11 bases between. The CDR3 here is CASSQDLGTDYGYTF. For the CDR3, the DNA is TGTGCCAGCAGCCAAGATCTCGGTACAGACTATGGCTACACCTTC.

The rearrangement joins TRBV30 to TRBJ1-1; no clear D. Germline CDR1 GTSNPN, CDR2 SVGIG (reference sequence). This CDR3 has 13 amino acids. With 0 bases removed from V and 1 base from J, the gap between germline ends came to 6 bases. The CDR3 DNA reads as TGTGCCTGGAGTGTACAGCCGAACACTGAAGCTTTCTTT. This sequence encodes CAWSVQPNTEAFF.

This chain connects TRBV10-2 to TRBJ2-4; no reliable D call. The germline V gene encodes CDR1 WSHSY and CDR2 SAAADI. V was pared by 6 bases and J by 0 bases, with 9 bases between. The CDR3 has 14 residues. CDR3 loop: CASSSVLAKNIQYF. The CDR3 nucleotides are TGCGCCAGCAGCTCAGTATTAGCCAAAAACATTCAGTACTTC.

This sequence joins TRBV11-3 and TRBJ1-1, with D possibly matching TRBD1 (6 bases). V shed 0 bases and J shed 8 bases, with 10 bases lying between them. This CDR3 contains 13 residues. Germline CDR1 reads SGHNT; CDR2 reads YENEEA. CDR3 nucleotides: TGTGCCAGCAGCTTAGACTTTCAGGGGGAAGCTTTCTTT. It translates to CASSLDFQGEAFF.

This chain joins TRBV11-2 and TRBJ1-1; D gene ambiguous. Germline loops: CDR1 SGHAT, CDR2 FQNNGV. Trimming removed 4 bases from V and 4 bases from J, with 16 bases in between. The CDR3 has 15 residues. The CDR3 reads CASSWQAVGVTEAFF. The CDR3 DNA reads TGTGCCAGCAGCTGGCAGGCAGTTGGGGTCACTGAAGCTTTCTTT.

This clone has a single count. The genes are TRBV27 and TRBJ2-1; 10 bases match TRBD1. Trimming took 5 bases from V and 2 from J; bases not matched to a gene: 9. CDR1 is MNHEY and CDR2 is SMNVEV in the germline V gene (reference sequence). The CDR3 contains 17 residues. CDR3 DNA: TGTGCCAGCAGTCGCCCAGGCGGGACAGGGGCCTACAATGAGCAGTTCTTC. This codes for CASSRPGGTGAYNEQFF.

The chain employs TRBV10-1 and TRBJ1-3, with 7 bases matching TRBD1. Germline loops: CDR1 WNHNN, CDR2 SYGVQD (reference sequence). Trimming cost V 8 bases and J 1 base; bases outside gene matches: 2. The length of the CDR3 is 13 residues. CDR3 residues: CASGDRSGNTIYF. CDR3 DNA: TGCGCCAGCGGGGACAGATCTGGAAACACCATATATTTT.

The DNA for the CDR3 is TGCAGTGCCAGTGGGGGAGGAAGCACTGAAGCTTTCTTT. Its translation: CSASGGGSTEAFF. The chain carries TRBV20-1 and TRBJ1-1, with a possible D match to TRBD1 (5 bases). With 6 bases removed from V and 4 bases from J, the gap between germline ends came to 15 bases. The CDR3 runs 13 residues. Germline V CDR1 and CDR2: DFQATT, SNEGSKA (reference sequence).

As to this clone: Sequence at one end of the junction differs from germline and may be a read error. The sample contains more than one DNA sequence encoding this CDR3. The J gene is TRBJ2-7, the V gene TRBV9; D is uncertain. From germline, CDR1 is SGDLS and CDR2 YYNGEE. The CDR3 totals 14 residues. In DNA, the CDR3 is TGCGCCAGCAGCGTAGGAGCAGATCTCTACGAGCAGTACTTC. Translated, it gives CASSVGADLYEQYF.

The V and J genes are TRBV7-2 and TRBJ1-6; D is uncertain. This CDR3 region has 15 residues. The germline V gene has CDR1 SGHTA and CDR2 FQGNSA. Trimming left V 2 bases short and J 8 bases short, with 13 bases between. CDR3 loop: CASSLQGRTDSPLHF. The CDR3 nucleotides read TGTGCCAGCAGCTTACAAGGCAGGACGGATTCACCCCTCCACTTT.

The chain carries TRBV3-1 (or the pseudogene TRBV3-2) and TRBJ2-7; D gene unclear. V was cut by 5 bases and J by 7 bases, with 9 bases left in between. Germline-derived CDR1 and CDR2 are LGHDT and YNNKEL (reference sequence). The CDR3 loop spans 11 amino acids. The CDR3 reads CASSLEMEQYF. The CDR3 coding sequence is TGTGCCAGCAGCTTGGAAATGGAGCAGTACTTC.

The J gene is TRBJ2-2, the V gene TRBV24-1, with TRBD1 as a possible D gene (5 bases). Germline assignment: CDR1 KGHDR and CDR2 SFDVKD. The CDR3 is 14 residues long. Trimming stripped 4 bases from V and 3 bases from J, with 8 bases between. DNA of the CDR3: TGTGCCACCAGTGACAGGGCGGACACCGGGGAGCTGTTTTTT. Translation gives CATSDRADTGELFF.

The V and J genes are TRBV3-1 (or the pseudogene TRBV3-2) and TRBJ1-1; D uncertain. From germline, CDR1 is LGHDT and CDR2 YNNKEL (reference sequence). The CDR3 totals 14 residues. V lost 6 bases and J lost 6, with 17 bases in between. CDR3 in amino acids: CASRLKYLASEAFF. The CDR3 DNA sequence: TGTGCCAGCAGGCTCAAATACCTCGCGTCTGAAGCTTTCTTT.

The chain carries TRBV5-5 and TRBJ2-5, with TRBD2 matching 9 bases. The CDR3 covers 15 residues. Germline lookup yields CDR1 SGHKS and CDR2 YYEKEE (reference sequence). J lost 5 bases, V lost 4 bases, and 9 bases had no gene match. The CDR3 DNA reads TGTGCCAGCAGCCCTAGCGGGACAGTGCTTGAGACCCAGTACTTC. Translated, it gives CASSPSGTVLETQYF.

The rearrangement links TRBV19 to TRBJ2-7; D is possibly TRBD2 (5 bases). The CDR3 sequence is 16 residues long. Germline V lookup: CDR1 LNHDA, CDR2 SQIVND (reference sequence). V lost 6 bases to trimming and J lost 0 bases, with 18 bases between them. The CDR3 spells CASSIHQAGSSYEQYF. The CDR3 nucleotides read TGTGCCAGTAGCATCCACCAGGCGGGTAGCTCCTACGAGCAGTACTTC. The full variable domain, completed using reference TRBV19 and TRBJ2-7, is DGGITQSPKYLFRKEGQNVTLSCEQNLNHDAMYWYRQDPGQGLRLIYYSQIVNDFQKGDIAEGYSVSREKKESFPLTVTSAQKNPTAFYLCASSIHQAGSSYEQYFGPGTRLTVT.

V usage is TRBV11-2 and J usage is TRBJ1-2; TRBD1 matches 11 bases. The V and J ends lost 5 bases and 6 bases, in that order; junction bases with no gene match: 8. The length of the CDR3 is 15 residues. The germline CDR1 and CDR2 sequences are SGHAT and FQNNGV. In DNA form, the CDR3 reads TGTGCCAGCAGCCCGAGGGACAGGGGGGGTCATGGCTACACCTTC. Translated: CASSPRDRGGHGYTF. Looking up the rest from reference TRBV11-2 and TRBJ1-2 gives the full variable domain: EAGVAQSPRYKIIEKRQSVAFWCNPISGHATLYWYQQILGQGPKLLIQFQNNGVVDDSQLPKDRFSAERLKGVDSTLKIQPAKLEDSAVYLCASSPRDRGGHGYTFGSGTRLTVV.

The rearrangement links TRBV18 to TRBJ2-5, with D perhaps TRBD1 or TRBD2 (6 bases each). Trimming pared 2 bases from V and 5 bases from J, leaving 9 bases between. The CDR3 is 13 residues long. Germline V CDR1 and CDR2: KGHSH, LQKENI. CDR3 region: CASSPRRGETQYF. In DNA form, the CDR3 reads TGTGCCAGCTCACCAAGGAGGGGGGAGACCCAGTACTTC.

The chain links TRBV20-1 to TRBJ2-7; the D gene is possibly TRBD2 (5 bases). The CDR3 runs to 10 residues. V was clipped by 6 bases and J by 6 bases, with 9 bases between them. In germline, CDR1 is DFQATT, CDR2 SNEGSKA (reference sequence). CDR3 region: CSAGEVEQYF. DNA of the CDR3: TGCAGTGCGGGAGAGGTCGAGCAGTACTTC.